These T cell receptor beta chains were read from a single sample in a study of cytomegalovirus exposure and HLA in healthy donors. Clones were read by immunoSEQ multiplex PCR, and TCRdb kept only the in-frame ones, dropping some. Among over 150,000 clones listed, roughly 80% were seen once. Material: PBMCs. The receptors come from a woman aged 25 to 39 in good health and CMV-seropositive. Both conserved end residues are part of each CDR3. A D gene is named only where the DNA matches it firmly. Some rows have no size entry. The others give once, few or many, or a class for an expanded clone.

TRBD2	NA	TRBV29-1	TRBJ2-1	TGCAGCGTTGAAGACGGAAAAGCGGGAGGCAGAGATGAGCAGTTCTTC	CSVEDGKAGGRDEQFF
NA	NA	TRBV2	TRBJ2-7	TGTGCCAGCAGCGAACAGGGCAGGCAGTACTTC	CASSEQGRQYF
TRBD1	NA	TRBV19	TRBJ1-1	TGTGCCAGTAGTCACGGGACAGCCCTCACTGAAGCTTTCTTT	CASSHGTALTEAFF
NA	NA	TRBV19	TRBJ2-7	TGTGCCAGTAGTCCCGGAGGGGCGGGAAACTCCTACGAGCAGTACTTC	CASSPGGAGNSYEQYF
NA	few	TRBV27	TRBJ2-4	TGTGCCAGCAGTTACGGGGGAGCCAAAAACATTCAGTACTTC	CASSYGGAKNIQYF
TRBD2	once	TRBV19	TRBJ2-7	TGTGCCAGTAGTATGTCCCTAGCGGGAGGCGAGCAGTACTTC	CASSMSLAGGEQYF
NA	NA	TRBV27	TRBJ2-7	TGTGCCAGCAGTTTAGGGGGCGCTCTCTTTCTCTACGAGCAGTACTTC	CASSLGGALFLYEQYF
NA	NA	TRBV27	TRBJ2-5	TGTGCCAGCAGTCCCTATCCGACTGAGCAAGAGACCCAGTACTTC	CASSPYPTEQETQYF
NA	NA	TRBV7-9	TRBJ1-5	TGTGCCAGCAGCTGGGGGGGGACTTCAAATCAGCCCCAGCATTTT	CASSWGGTSNQPQHF
NA	NA	TRBV19	TRBJ1-5	TGTGCCAGTTGCGCCGAAAATCAGCCCCAGCATTTT	CASCAENQPQHF
TRBD2	NA	TRBV28	TRBJ2-2	TGTGCCAGCAGCTCGGCCGGGGGGGGTCGAACCGGGGAGCTGTTTTTT	CASSSAGGGRTGELFF
TRBD2	NA	TRBV27	TRBJ2-2	TGTGCCAGCAGTTACAGCGGGAGCTTGGGGGAGCTGTTTTTT	CASSYSGSLGELFF
TRBD2	NA	TRBV5-4	TRBJ2-3	TGTGCCAGCAGCTTCGTAGCGGGAGCCGGCACAGATACGCAGTATTTT	CASSFVAGAGTDTQYF
NA	NA	TRBV6-6	TRBJ1-4	TGTGCCAGCAGTTACTCTGGGGGGGATGAAAAACTGTTTTTT	CASSYSGGDEKLFF
NA	NA	TRBV9	TRBJ2-3	TGTGCCAGCAGCGTAGAACAACGCACAGATACGCAGTATTTT	CASSVEQRTDTQYF
NA	NA	TRBV7-9	TRBJ1-1	TGTGCCAGCAGCTCTAGTCTTGAAGCTTTCTTT	CASSSSLEAFF
TRBD1	NA	TRBV28	TRBJ2-3	TGTGCCAGCACGGGGACAGTAAGAGCAGATACGCAGTATTTT	CASTGTVRADTQYF
TRBD2	few	TRBV10-3	TRBJ2-7	TGTGCCAGCGGACTAGCGGCTTCCTACGAGCAGTACTTC	CASGLAASYEQYF
TRBD1	NA	TRBV15	TRBJ2-2	TGTGCCACCAGCGGAGACGGGACAGTCACCGGGGAGCTGTTTTTT	CATSGDGTVTGELFF
TRBD2	NA	TRBV7-9	TRBJ2-7	TGTGCCAGCAGCTTAGGCGGGGGCGAGCAGTACTTC	CASSLGGGEQYF
TRBD2	NA	TRBV9	TRBJ2-1	TGTGCCAGCAGCGCTGGACTAGCGGGATCCTACAATGAGCAGTTCTTC	CASSAGLAGSYNEQFF
NA	NA	TRBV27	TRBJ2-5	TGTGCCAGCAGTTTTGGCACCCAAGAGACCCAGTACTTC	CASSFGTQETQYF
NA	few	TRBV4-1	TRBJ1-1	TGCGCCAGCAGCCGAGGACAGATGAACACTGAAGCTTTCTTT	CASSRGQMNTEAFF
NA	NA	TRBV5-1	TRBJ1-1	TGCGCCAGCAGCTTTACCAGACAGAACACTGAAGCTTTCTTT	CASSFTRQNTEAFF
NA	NA	TRBV4-2	TRBJ2-3	TGTGCCAGCACCCTCGCCGGGGGCACAGATACGCAGTATTTT	CASTLAGGTDTQYF
TRBD2	NA	TRBV7-8	TRBJ2-7	TGTGCCAGCAGCTTAGTCTCTCGCGGGAGTCCCTACGAGCAGTACTTC	CASSLVSRGSPYEQYF
NA	NA	TRBV7-9	TRBJ2-1	TGTGCCAGCAGCTTAGTAGTCCGGGATGAGCAGTTCTTC	CASSLVVRDEQFF
NA	NA	TRBV25-1	TRBJ1-1	TGTGCCAGCAGTGATTCCCCCGCGACAAGCATGAACACTGAAGCTTTCTTT	CASSDSPATSMNTEAFF
TRBD1	NA	TRBV19	TRBJ2-7	TGTGCCAGTAGTCAGGGGGCGCTTATACACGAGCAGTACTTC	CASSQGALIHEQYF
NA	NA	TRBV5-6	TRBJ2-3	TGTGCCAGTAAGAGGGCCACAGATACGCAGTATTTT	CASKRATDTQYF
NA	NA	TRBV29-1	TRBJ2-2	TGCAGCGTTGGTAGACGGGCCGGGGAGCTGTTTTTT	CSVGRRAGELFF
TRBD1	NA	TRBV25-1	TRBJ2-7	TGTGCCAGCAGCCGGACAGGACCCTACGAGCAGTACTTC	CASSRTGPYEQYF
NA	NA	TRBV5-1	TRBJ2-7	TGCGCCAGCAGCCAAGGGGGAGCGGAGCTCTACGAGCAGTACTTC	CASSQGGAELYEQYF
TRBD2	NA	TRBV4-1	TRBJ2-1	TGCGCCAGCAGCCAAGAGGGGACTAGCGTGTACAATGAGCAATTCTTC	CASSQEGTSVYNEQFF
NA	NA	TRBV6-1	TRBJ1-1	TGTGCCAGCAGAGGCGGGAACACTGAAGCTTTCTTT	CASRGGNTEAFF
NA	few	TRBV27	TRBJ2-1	TGTGCCAGCAGTGATATTGGAGGGGCCTACAATGAGCAGTTCTTC	CASSDIGGAYNEQFF
TRBD2	NA	TRBV2	TRBJ2-7	TGTGCCAGCAGTGTAAGGTCGCTAGCGGGAGATGAGCAGTACTTC	CASSVRSLAGDEQYF
NA	once	TRBV14	TRBJ2-7	TGTGCCAGCGCGGTATCCTACGAGCAGTACTTC	CASAVSYEQYF
NA	NA	TRBV5-1	TRBJ1-1	TGCGCCAGCAGCCTCGACAGCTACACTGAAGCTTTCTTT	CASSLDSYTEAFF
NA	NA	TRBV27	TRBJ2-1	TGTGCCAGCAGTCCGGGGACTGCCAATGAGCAGTTCTTC	CASSPGTANEQFF
TRBD1	NA	TRBV15	TRBJ1-5	TGTGCCACCAGCAGAGATAGGGGGACAGGGCCAAACCAGCCCCAGCATTTT	CATSRDRGTGPNQPQHF
TRBD2	NA	TRBV2	TRBJ2-5	TGTGCCAGCATAACCCTAGCGGGAGAGACCCAGTACTTC	CASITLAGETQYF
NA	NA	TRBV5-4	TRBJ2-7	TGTGCCAGCAGCTTGGAACAGTATCGCTACGAGCAGTACTTC	CASSLEQYRYEQYF
NA	NA	TRBV6-5	TRBJ2-1	TGTGCCAGCAGACACCCCAGGGGAAATGAGCAGTTCTTC	CASRHPRGNEQFF
NA	NA	TRBV6-1	TRBJ1-1	TGTGCCAGCAGTGAGGCGGCTTTTCGGTCGAACACTGAAGCTTTCTTT	CASSEAAFRSNTEAFF
NA	NA	TRBV27	TRBJ1-2	TGTGCCAGCAGTACTGACCGGCAGGGGATGGGCTATGGCTACACCTTC	CASSTDRQGMGYGYTF
TRBD1	NA	TRBV2	TRBJ1-2	TGTGCCAGCAGCATCCCTACAGGGGGCGCCGGCTATGGCTACACCTTC	CASSIPTGGAGYGYTF
TRBD1	NA	TRBV6-4	TRBJ2-2	TGTGCCAGCAGAGGACAGGGGAACGGGGAGCTGTTTTTT	CASRGQGNGELFF
NA	NA	TRBV11-2	TRBJ2-7	TGTGCCAGCAGCTTTAACAGGGACCCCTACGAGCAGTACTTC	CASSFNRDPYEQYF
NA	NA	TRBV2	TRBJ2-3	TGTGCCAACGATTGGGGGCCCGCCCATAGCACAGATACGCAGTATTTT	CANDWGPAHSTDTQYF
NA	once	TRBV4-2	TRBJ2-1	TGTGCCAGCAGCCAAGATCGCGTCGGGAGAGTTGAGCAGTTCTTC	CASSQDRVGRVEQFF
TRBD1	NA	TRBV7-8	TRBJ1-2	TGTGCCAGCAGGACAGGGACTGGCTACACCTTC	CASRTGTGYTF
NA	NA	TRBV6-5	TRBJ1-4	TGTGCCAGCAGTCCCTCGGGGGGTTTCGGTGAAAAACTGTTTTTT	CASSPSGGFGEKLFF
TRBD2	NA	TRBV5-6	TRBJ2-1	TGTGCCAGCAGCTTGGGACTAGCGGGACCGGGGTCCTACAATGAGCAGTTCTTC	CASSLGLAGPGSYNEQFF
TRBD2	few	TRBV10-2	TRBJ2-1	TGCGCCAGCAGTGACGAAGCGGGAGGGGTCGAGGATGAGCAGTTCTTC	CASSDEAGGVEDEQFF
TRBD2	NA	TRBV19	TRBJ2-1	TGTGCCAGTGGGCCGACTAGCGGGAGAACGAATGAGCAGTTCTTC	CASGPTSGRTNEQFF